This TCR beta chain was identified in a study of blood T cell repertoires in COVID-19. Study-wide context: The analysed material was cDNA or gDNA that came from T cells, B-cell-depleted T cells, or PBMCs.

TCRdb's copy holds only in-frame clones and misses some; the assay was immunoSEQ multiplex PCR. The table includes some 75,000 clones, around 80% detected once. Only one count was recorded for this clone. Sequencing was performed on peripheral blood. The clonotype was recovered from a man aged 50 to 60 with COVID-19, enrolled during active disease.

The CDR3: CASSSTGGSEAFF. The CDR3 DNA sequence: TGTGCCAGCAGCTCCACAGGGGGATCTGAAGCTTTCTTT. The chain couples TRBV11-2 to TRBJ1-1, with TRBD1 identical over 8 bases. This CDR3 comprises 13 residues. CDR1 and CDR2 (germline): SGHAT, FQNNGV. The V segment lost 4 bases and the J segment 6 bases; nucleotides outside the gene matches: 4.